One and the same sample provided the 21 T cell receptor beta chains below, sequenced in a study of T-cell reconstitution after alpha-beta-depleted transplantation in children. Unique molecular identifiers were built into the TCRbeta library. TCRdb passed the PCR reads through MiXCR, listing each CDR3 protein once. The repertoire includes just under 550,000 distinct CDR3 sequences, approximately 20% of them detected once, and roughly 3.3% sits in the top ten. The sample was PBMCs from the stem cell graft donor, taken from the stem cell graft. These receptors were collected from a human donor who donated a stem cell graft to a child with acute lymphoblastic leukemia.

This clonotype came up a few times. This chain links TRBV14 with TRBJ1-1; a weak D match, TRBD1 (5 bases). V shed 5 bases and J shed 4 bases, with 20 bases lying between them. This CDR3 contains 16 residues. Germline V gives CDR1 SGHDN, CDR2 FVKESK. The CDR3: CASSGYRSPTFTEAFF. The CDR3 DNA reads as TGTGCCAGCAGCGGATACAGGAGCCCAACCTTCACTGAAGCTTTCTTT.

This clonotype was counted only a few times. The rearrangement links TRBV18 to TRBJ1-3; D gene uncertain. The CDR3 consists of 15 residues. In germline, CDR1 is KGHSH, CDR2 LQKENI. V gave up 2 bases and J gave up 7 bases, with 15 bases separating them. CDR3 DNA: TGTGCCAGCTCACCAGGGATGAGCCGACCGAACACCATATATTTT. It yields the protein CASSPGMSRPNTIYF.

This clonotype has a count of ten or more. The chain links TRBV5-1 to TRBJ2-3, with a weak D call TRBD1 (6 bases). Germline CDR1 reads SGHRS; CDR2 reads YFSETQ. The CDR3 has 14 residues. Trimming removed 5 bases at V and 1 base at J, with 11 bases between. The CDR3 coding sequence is TGCGCCAGCAGTGGGGGCGCCGGCACAGATACGCAGTATTTT. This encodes CASSGGAGTDTQYF.

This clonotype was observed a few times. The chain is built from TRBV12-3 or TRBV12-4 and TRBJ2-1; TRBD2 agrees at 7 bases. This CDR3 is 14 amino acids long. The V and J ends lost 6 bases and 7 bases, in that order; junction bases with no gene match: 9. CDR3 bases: TGTGCCAGCAGCCCCTACACGGGGGGTAATGAGCAGTTCTTC. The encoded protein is CASSPYTGGNEQFF.

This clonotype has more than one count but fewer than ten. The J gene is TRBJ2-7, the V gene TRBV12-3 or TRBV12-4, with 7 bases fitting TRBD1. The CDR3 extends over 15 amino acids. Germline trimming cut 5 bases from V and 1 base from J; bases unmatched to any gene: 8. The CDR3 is CASSPTGDGSYEQYF. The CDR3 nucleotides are TGTGCCAGCAGTCCTACAGGGGATGGTTCCTACGAGCAGTACTTC.

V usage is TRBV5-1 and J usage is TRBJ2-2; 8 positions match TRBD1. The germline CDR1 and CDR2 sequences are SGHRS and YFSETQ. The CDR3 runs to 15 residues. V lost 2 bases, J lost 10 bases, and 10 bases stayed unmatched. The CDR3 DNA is TGCGCCAGCAGCTTCCGGGACAGGAGGATGGCGGAGCTGTTTTTT. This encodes CASSFRDRRMAELFF.

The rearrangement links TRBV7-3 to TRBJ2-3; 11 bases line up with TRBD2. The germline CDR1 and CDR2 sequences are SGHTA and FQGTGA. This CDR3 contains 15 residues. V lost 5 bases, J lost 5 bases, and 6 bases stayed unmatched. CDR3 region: CASSPSGTSGDTQYF. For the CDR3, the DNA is TGTGCCAGCAGCCCCTCCGGGACTAGCGGAGATACGCAGTATTTT.

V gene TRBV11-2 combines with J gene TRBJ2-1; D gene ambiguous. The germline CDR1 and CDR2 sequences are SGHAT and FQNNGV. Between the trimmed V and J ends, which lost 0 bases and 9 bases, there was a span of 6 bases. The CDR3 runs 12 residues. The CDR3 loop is CASSLDRFEQFF. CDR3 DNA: TGTGCCAGCAGCTTAGACAGGTTTGAGCAGTTCTTC.

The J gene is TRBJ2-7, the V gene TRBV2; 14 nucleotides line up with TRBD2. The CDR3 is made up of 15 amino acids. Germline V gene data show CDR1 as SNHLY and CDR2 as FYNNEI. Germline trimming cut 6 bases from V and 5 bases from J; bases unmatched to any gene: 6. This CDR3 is CASRSRLAGGDEQYF. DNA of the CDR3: TGTGCCAGCAGATCAAGACTAGCGGGAGGGGACGAGCAGTACTTC.

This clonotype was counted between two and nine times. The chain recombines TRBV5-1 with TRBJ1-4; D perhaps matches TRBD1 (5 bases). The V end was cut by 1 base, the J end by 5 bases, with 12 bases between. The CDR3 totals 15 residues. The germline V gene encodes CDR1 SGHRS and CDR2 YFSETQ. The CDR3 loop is CASSLKAGPNEKLFF. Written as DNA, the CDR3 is TGCGCCAGCAGCTTGAAGGCGGGGCCCAATGAAAAACTGTTTTTT.

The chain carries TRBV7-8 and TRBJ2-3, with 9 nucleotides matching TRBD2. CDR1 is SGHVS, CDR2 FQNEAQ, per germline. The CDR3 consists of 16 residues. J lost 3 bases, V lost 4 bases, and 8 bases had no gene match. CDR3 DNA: TGTGCCAGCAGCTCGGCGGCGAGCGGGAGGACAGATACGCAGTATTTT. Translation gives CASSSAASGRTDTQYF. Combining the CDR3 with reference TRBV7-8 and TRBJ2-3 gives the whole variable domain GAGVSQSPRYKVAKRGQDVALRCDPISGHVSLFWYQQALGQGPEFLTYFQNEAQLDKSGLPSDRFFAERPEGSVSTLKIQRTQQEDSAVYLCASSSAASGRTDTQYFGPGTRLTVL.

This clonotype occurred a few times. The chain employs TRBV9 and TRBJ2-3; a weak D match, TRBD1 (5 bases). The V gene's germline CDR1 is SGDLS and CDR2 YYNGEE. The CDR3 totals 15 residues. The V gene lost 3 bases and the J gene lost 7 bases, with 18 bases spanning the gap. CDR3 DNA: TGTGCCAGCAGCGCGCAGGTGGGGCCCGTATATACGCAGTATTTT. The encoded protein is CASSAQVGPVYTQYF.

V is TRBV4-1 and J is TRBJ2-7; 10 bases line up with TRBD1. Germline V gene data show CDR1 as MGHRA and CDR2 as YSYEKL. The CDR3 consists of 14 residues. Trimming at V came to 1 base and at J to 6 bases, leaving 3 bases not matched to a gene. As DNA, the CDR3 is TGCGCCAGCAGCCAAGCAGGGGACAGGGGCGAGCAGTACTTC. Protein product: CASSQAGDRGEQYF.

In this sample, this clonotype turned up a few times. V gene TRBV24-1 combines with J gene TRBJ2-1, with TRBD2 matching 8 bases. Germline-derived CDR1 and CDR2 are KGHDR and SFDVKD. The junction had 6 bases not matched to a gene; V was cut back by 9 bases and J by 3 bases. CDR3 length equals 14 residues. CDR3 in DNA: TGTGCCACCTCCGGGACTAGGGACTACAATGAGCAGTTCTTC. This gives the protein CATSGTRDYNEQFF.

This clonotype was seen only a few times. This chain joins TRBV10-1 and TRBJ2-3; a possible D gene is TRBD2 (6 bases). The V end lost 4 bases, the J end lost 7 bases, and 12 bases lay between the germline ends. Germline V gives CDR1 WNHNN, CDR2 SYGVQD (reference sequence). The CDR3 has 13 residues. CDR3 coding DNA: TGCGCCAGCAGTGGGACTATATCGTATACGCAGTATTTT. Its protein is CASSGTISYTQYF.

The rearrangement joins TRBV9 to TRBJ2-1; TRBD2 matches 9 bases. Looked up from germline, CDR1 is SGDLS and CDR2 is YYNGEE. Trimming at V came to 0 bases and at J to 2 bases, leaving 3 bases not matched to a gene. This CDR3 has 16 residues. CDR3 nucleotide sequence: TGTGCCAGCAGCGTAGAAGGCGGGGGGGCCTACAATGAGCAGTTCTTC. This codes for CASSVEGGGAYNEQFF. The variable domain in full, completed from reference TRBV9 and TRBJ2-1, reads DSGVTQTPKHLITATGQRVTLRCSPRSGDLSVYWYQQSLDQGLQFLIQYYNGEERAKGNILERFSAQQFPDLHSELNLSSLELGDSALYFCASSVEGGGAYNEQFFGPGTRLTVL.

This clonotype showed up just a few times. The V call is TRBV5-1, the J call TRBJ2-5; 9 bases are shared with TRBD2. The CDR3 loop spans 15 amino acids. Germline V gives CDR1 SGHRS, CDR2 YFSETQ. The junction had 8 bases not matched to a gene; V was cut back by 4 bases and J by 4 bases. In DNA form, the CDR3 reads TGCGCCAGCAGCCTCGGGACTAGCTTAGGAGAGACCCAGTACTTC. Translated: CASSLGTSLGETQYF.

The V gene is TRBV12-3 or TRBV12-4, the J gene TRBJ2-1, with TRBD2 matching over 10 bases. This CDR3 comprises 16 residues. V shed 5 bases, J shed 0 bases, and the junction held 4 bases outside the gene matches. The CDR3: CASSVASGSSYNEQFF. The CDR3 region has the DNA TGTGCCAGCAGTGTCGCTAGCGGGAGCTCCTACAATGAGCAGTTCTTC.

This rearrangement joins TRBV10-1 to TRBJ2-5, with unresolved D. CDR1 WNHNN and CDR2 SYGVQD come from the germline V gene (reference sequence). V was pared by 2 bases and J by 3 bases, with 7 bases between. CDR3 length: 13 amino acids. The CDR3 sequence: CASSEREEETQYF. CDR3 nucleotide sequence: TGCGCCAGCAGTGAGAGGGAAGAAGAGACCCAGTACTTC.

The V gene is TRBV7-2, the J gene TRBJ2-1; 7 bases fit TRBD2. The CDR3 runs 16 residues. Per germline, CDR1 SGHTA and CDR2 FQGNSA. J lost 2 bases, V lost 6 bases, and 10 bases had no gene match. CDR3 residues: CASRSPVAGAYNEQFF. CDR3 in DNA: TGTGCCAGCAGGTCCCCGGTGGCGGGAGCCTACAATGAGCAGTTCTTC.

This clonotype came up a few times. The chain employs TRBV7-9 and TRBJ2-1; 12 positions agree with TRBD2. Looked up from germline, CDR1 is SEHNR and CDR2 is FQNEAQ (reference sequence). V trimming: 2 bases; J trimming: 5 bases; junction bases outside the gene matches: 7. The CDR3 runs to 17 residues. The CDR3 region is CASSLLAGGPRDNEQFF. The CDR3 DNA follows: TGTGCCAGCAGCTTACTAGCGGGAGGGCCGAGGGACAATGAGCAGTTCTTC.